This T cell receptor beta chain is drawn from a study of T cells in Graves' hyperthyroidism and ophthalmopathy. As for the study in general: Before any treatment, at initial diagnosis, peripheral blood was collected.

Participants, patients aged 18 to 65, had newly diagnosed hyperthyroidism with a duration under 2 months. Blood from later-ophthalmopathy patients was taken at first hyperthyroidism diagnosis. PBMCs were obtained from over 8.5 ml fresh peripheral blood. TCR beta CDR3 sequences were amplified from RNA transcripts. The HTBI primer set drove a first-round RT-PCR of the TCR CDR3. A single record per CDR3 protein comes from TCRdb applying MiXCR to the multiplex PCR reads. The table shows over 700,000 distinct CDR3 sequences, with around 20% occurring only once. The junction had 5 bases not matched to a gene; V was cut back by 5 bases and J by 0 bases. Per the germline V gene, CDR1 is SGHNT and CDR2 is YENEEA. The CDR3 has 16 amino acids. This clonotype was counted many times.

Specimen: blood. The source is a woman aged 50 to 60 with Graves' hyperthyroidism that later progressed to Graves' ophthalmopathy. V usage is TRBV11-3 and J usage is TRBJ2-2; 8 nucleotides align to TRBD1. CDR3 coding DNA: TGTGCCAGCAGCCGGTGGACAGGGCCGAACACCGGGGAGCTGTTTTTT. This codes for CASSRWTGPNTGELFF.